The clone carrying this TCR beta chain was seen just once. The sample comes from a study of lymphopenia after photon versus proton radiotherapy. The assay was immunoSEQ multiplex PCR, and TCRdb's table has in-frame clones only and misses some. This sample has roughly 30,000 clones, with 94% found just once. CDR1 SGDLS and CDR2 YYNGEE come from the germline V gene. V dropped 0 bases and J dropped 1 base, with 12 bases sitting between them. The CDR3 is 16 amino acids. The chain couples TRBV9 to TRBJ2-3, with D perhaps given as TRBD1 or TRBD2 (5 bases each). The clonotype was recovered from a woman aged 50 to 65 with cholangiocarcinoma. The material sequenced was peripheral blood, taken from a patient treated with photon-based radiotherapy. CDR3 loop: CASSVGLGGGTDTQYF. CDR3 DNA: TGTGCCAGCAGCGTAGGGCTTGGGGGAGGCACAGATACGCAGTATTTT.